A single sample gave rise to the 14 T cell receptor beta chains below, sequenced in a study of beta chain features in type 1 diabetes. Every isolated RNA sample was fully reverse transcribed, so sequencing captured expressed TCRB transcripts. Generated by immunoSEQ multiplex PCR, the TCRdb table keeps only in-frame clones and is missing some. The sample shows roughly 250,000 clones, roughly two thirds of them seen only once. Sequenced: naive CD4+ T cells from blood. These receptors originate from a man aged 25 to 45 in good health.

This chain joins TRBV7-9 and TRBJ2-3, with D maybe TRBD1 (6 bases). Germline CDR1 and CDR2: SEHNR and FQNEAQ (reference sequence). With 2 bases removed from V and 3 bases from J, the gap between germline ends came to 6 bases. This CDR3 contains 13 residues. The CDR3 nucleotides are TGTGCCAGCAGCTTAACAGGGACAGATACGCAGTATTTT. It codes for CASSLTGTDTQYF.

This clone has only one observation. The genes are TRBV5-1 and TRBJ2-4, with D possibly matching TRBD2 (5 bases). The CDR3 is 18 amino acids. Trimming left V 4 bases short and J 0 bases short, with 20 bases between. CDR1 is SGHRS and CDR2 is YFSETQ in the germline V gene. The CDR3 bases are TGCGCCAGCAGCCCCCCGAAGGCTCCGGAGGAAGCCAAAAACATTCAGTACTTC. Amino acids: CASSPPKAPEEAKNIQYF.

This clone was detected a few times. The chain has TRBV10-3 and TRBJ2-3; D tentatively fits TRBD1 or TRBD2 (5 bases each). With 8 bases removed from V and 8 bases from J, the gap between germline ends came to 11 bases. This CDR3 contains 11 residues. The germline V gene encodes CDR1 ENHRY and CDR2 SYGVKD. The CDR3 DNA follows: TGTGCCATCGGGGACGGTGTTACGCAGTATTTT. Amino acids: CAIGDGVTQYF.

The genes are TRBV5-1 and TRBJ2-1, with D uncertain. Trimming took 0 bases from V and 0 from J, leaving 7 bases between them. Germline values: CDR1 SGHRS, CDR2 YFSETQ. The CDR3 is 15 residues long. The CDR3 DNA reads TGCGCCAGCAGCTTGGACTTCAGCTCCTACAATGAGCAGTTCTTC. This gives the protein CASSLDFSSYNEQFF.

The rearrangement links TRBV27 to TRBJ2-4, with D perhaps matching TRBD1 (5 bases). V lost 2 bases to trimming and J lost 8 bases, with 13 bases between them. CDR1 and CDR2 from the germline V gene are MNHEY and SMNVEV (reference sequence). The CDR3 is 14 amino acids. The CDR3 DNA follows: TGTGCCAGCAGTTTACAGGGCATGTCGGACATTCAGTACTTC. Translation gives CASSLQGMSDIQYF.

This clone was detected a few times. V and J are TRBV6-5 and TRBJ2-2, with TRBD2 as a possible D gene (6 bases). CDR3 length: 12 residues. Trimming shortened V by 5 bases and J by 6 bases, and 7 bases separated the two germline ends. Germline values: CDR1 MNHEY, CDR2 SVGAGI. CDR3 loop: CASSREPGELFF. In DNA form, the CDR3 reads TGTGCCAGCAGTCGGGAGCCCGGGGAGCTGTTTTTT.

This clone turned up a few times. This rearrangement joins TRBV30 to TRBJ2-5, with no clear D. CDR3 length equals 14 residues. With 0 bases removed from V and 2 bases from J, the gap between germline ends came to 10 bases. Germline CDR1 and CDR2: GTSNPN and SVGIG (reference sequence). The CDR3 here is CAWSVDTLQETQYF. In nucleotides, the CDR3 is TGTGCCTGGAGTGTTGACACTCTGCAAGAGACCCAGTACTTC.

This clone was counted a few times. The genes are TRBV30 and TRBJ2-1; D might be TRBD2 (6 bases). CDR1 is GTSNPN, CDR2 SVGIG, per germline (reference sequence). This CDR3 contains 15 residues. V lost 2 bases and J lost 3, with 14 bases in between. DNA for the CDR3: TGTGCCTGGAGTTTGGGCGGGACTTTCTACAATGAGCAGTTCTTC. It encodes CAWSLGGTFYNEQFF.

In its sample, this clone was seen a few times. V and J are TRBV9 and TRBJ2-2; D call uncertain. Between the trimmed V and J ends, which lost 4 bases and 1 base, there was a span of 8 bases. Per the germline V gene, CDR1 is SGDLS and CDR2 is YYNGEE. This CDR3 region has 14 residues. The CDR3 sequence: CASSLLGNTGELFF. CDR3 DNA sequence: TGTGCCAGCAGCCTTCTAGGGAACACCGGGGAGCTGTTTTTT.

The chain's CDR3 is CAPSEQFF. DNA of the CDR3: TGTGCCCCTTCTGAGCAGTTCTTC. J is TRBJ2-1 and V is TRBV7-9; D is uncertain. From germline, CDR1 is SEHNR and CDR2 FQNEAQ (reference sequence). Trimming removed 11 bases from V and 9 bases from J, with 5 bases in between. The CDR3 sequence is 8 residues long.

This clone has just a few counts. The chain couples TRBV23-1 to TRBJ2-1; D possibly corresponds to TRBD1 (6 bases). TRBV23-1 is an ORF; its function is uncertain. The CDR3 is 16 residues long. Trimming pared 3 bases from V and 7 bases from J, leaving 19 bases between. The CDR3 protein is CASSHLADRERNEQFF. Written as DNA, the CDR3 is TGCGCCAGCAGTCATTTGGCGGACAGAGAACGAAATGAGCAGTTCTTC.

This chain links TRBV6-1 with TRBJ2-3, with D unresolved. CDR1 and CDR2 from the germline V gene are MNHNS and SASEGT. The V gene lost 5 bases and the J gene lost 0 bases, with 9 bases spanning the gap. The CDR3 extends over 14 amino acids. The CDR3 here is CASSTKPSTDTQYF. In DNA, the CDR3 is TGTGCCAGCAGTACGAAGCCTAGCACAGATACGCAGTATTTT.

The chain uses TRBV29-1 and TRBJ2-3; TRBD1 might be the D (6 bases). Germline lookup yields CDR1 SQVTM and CDR2 ANQGSEA. V was cut by 7 bases and J by 0 bases, with 14 bases left in between. The CDR3 is 14 amino acids. CDR3 coding DNA: TGCAGCGGAACTACAGGGACCAGCACAGATACGCAGTATTTT. This codes for CSGTTGTSTDTQYF.

This chain links TRBV4-1 with TRBJ2-4; no clear D gene. Germline V gene sequence: CDR1 MGHRA, CDR2 YSYEKL. V shed 2 bases and J shed 2 bases, with 13 bases lying between them. The CDR3 totals 16 residues. CDR3 sequence reads: CASSQTEIPTKNIQYF. The CDR3 DNA reads as TGCGCCAGCAGCCAAACTGAAATACCAACCAAAAACATTCAGTACTTC.